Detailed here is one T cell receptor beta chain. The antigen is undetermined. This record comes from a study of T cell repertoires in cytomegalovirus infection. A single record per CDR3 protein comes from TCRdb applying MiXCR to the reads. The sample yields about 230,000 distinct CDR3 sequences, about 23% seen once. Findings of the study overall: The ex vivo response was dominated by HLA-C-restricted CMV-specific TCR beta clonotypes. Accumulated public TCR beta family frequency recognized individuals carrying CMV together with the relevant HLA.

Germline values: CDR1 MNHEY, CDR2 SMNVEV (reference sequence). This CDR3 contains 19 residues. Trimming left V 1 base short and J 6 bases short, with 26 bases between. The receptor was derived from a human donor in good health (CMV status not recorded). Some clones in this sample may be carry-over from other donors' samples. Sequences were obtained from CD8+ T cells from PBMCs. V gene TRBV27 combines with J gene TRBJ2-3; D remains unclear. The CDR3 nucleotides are TGTGCCAGCAGTTTATATGGGAATGTTTGGCAAGGACCCTCGGATACGCAGTATTTT. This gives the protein CASSLYGNVWQGPSDTQYF.